This TCR beta chain originates from a study of Graves' ophthalmopathy and Graves' hyperthyroidism. RNA transcripts were the template, and TCR beta CDR3 regions were amplified from them. In the first round, RT-PCR was carried out with HTBI primers, and a multiplex PCR formed the second round. TCRdb recomputed calls from the multiplex PCR reads with MiXCR, one row per CDR3 protein. Among more than 1,000,000 distinct CDR3 sequences listed, less than 45% were seen once. This CDR3 is built from 17 residues. The germline V gene has CDR1 SGDLS and CDR2 YYNGEE. V shed 0 bases and J shed 4 bases, with 19 bases lying between them. Participants with hyperthyroidism, aged 18 to 65, were newly diagnosed with under 2 months' duration. In this sample, this clonotype turned up many times.

The clonotype comes from an adult man with Graves' hyperthyroidism. This chain links TRBV9 with TRBJ1-2, with D perhaps TRBD1 (6 bases). Sequences were obtained from peripheral blood or thyroid tissue (not recorded which). CDR3 in amino acids: CASSVDESQGRAYGYTF. In DNA form, the CDR3 reads TGTGCCAGCAGCGTAGACGAGTCGCAGGGGCGAGCCTATGGCTACACCTTC. Variable domain in full (rest from reference TRBV9 and TRBJ1-2): DSGVTQTPKHLITATGQRVTLRCSPRSGDLSVYWYQQSLDQGLQFLIQYYNGEERAKGNILERFSAQQFPDLHSELNLSSLELGDSALYFCASSVDESQGRAYGYTFGSGTRLTVV.